Listed here are 23 T cell receptor beta chains from one sample, sequenced in a study of T cells in localized non-small cell lung cancer. Here immunoSEQ multiplex PCR was the method, and the copy in TCRdb shows in-frame clones only, minus some. The sample contains about 52,000 clones, 85% to 90% of which appear only once. Sequencing used PBMCs, obtained before any cancer treatment. Receptors were obtained from a female donor with stage II lung adenocarcinoma.

The gene calls are TRBV19 and TRBJ1-1, with D perhaps matching TRBD1 (6 bases). The V gene's germline CDR1 is LNHDA and CDR2 SQIVND (reference sequence). The CDR3 extends over 14 amino acids. Trimming shortened V by 4 bases and J by 1 base, and 10 bases separated the two germline ends. The CDR3 bases are TGTGCCAGTAGTAATAGGGGGTCGAACACTGAAGCTTTCTTT. This sequence encodes CASSNRGSNTEAFF.

This sequence joins TRBV5-5 and TRBJ1-2; tentative D call: TRBD1 (5 bases). V dropped 4 bases and J dropped 4 bases, with 20 bases sitting between them. The CDR3 is made up of 16 amino acids. The germline gives CDR1 SGHKS, CDR2 YYEKEE (reference sequence). The CDR3 DNA sequence: TGTGCCAGCAGCCTCCGCCCTGAGCGGGGACCCTATGGCTACACCTTC. It is translated as CASSLRPERGPYGYTF.

The rearrangement uses TRBV5-1 and TRBJ2-3, with 7 bases lining up with TRBD2. Germline V lookup: CDR1 SGHRS, CDR2 YFSETQ. CDR3 length: 15 residues. V lost 3 bases to trimming and J lost 3 bases; unmatched junction nucleotides: 7. The CDR3 coding sequence is TGCGCCAGCAGCTCCTCAGCGGGGCCAACAGATACGCAGTATTTT. Encoded protein: CASSSSAGPTDTQYF.

The chain uses TRBV4-2 and TRBJ1-3, with a tentative D call TRBD1 (5 bases). The CDR3 runs to 15 residues. Trimming removed 5 bases from V and 0 bases from J, with 11 bases in between. Germline V lookup: CDR1 LGHNA, CDR2 YNFKEQ. In nucleotides, the CDR3 is TGTGCCAGCAGCGACACAGGTGGCTCTGGAAACACCATATATTTT. It codes for CASSDTGGSGNTIYF.

The rearrangement links TRBV10-3 to TRBJ2-1; TRBD2 matches 9 bases. The CDR3 sequence is 18 residues long. V was clipped by 3 bases and J by 0 bases; unmatched bases: 9. Germline-derived CDR1 and CDR2 are ENHRY and SYGVKD. The CDR3 nucleotides read TGTGCCATCAGTGATAAGCGGGGGGCCTGGAGCTCCTACAATGAGCAGTTCTTC. This sequence encodes CAISDKRGAWSSYNEQFF.

V usage is TRBV13 and J usage is TRBJ2-2, with 7 bases that match TRBD2. Germline loops: CDR1 PRHDT, CDR2 FYEKMQ (reference sequence). V gave up 4 bases and J gave up 3 bases; unmatched junction bases: 8. This CDR3 contains 16 residues. CDR3 in DNA: TGTGCCAGCAGCTCCGCGGGGAGGGCTGACACCGGGGAGCTGTTTTTT. It translates to CASSSAGRADTGELFF.

This clone showed up just once. The chain carries TRBV7-9 and TRBJ2-7; D unresolved. The V gene's germline CDR1 is SEHNR and CDR2 FQNEAQ (reference sequence). This CDR3 has 13 amino acids. V dropped 6 bases and J dropped 4 bases, with 13 bases sitting between them. CDR3 nucleotide sequence: TGTGCCAGCAGGGTATTTGGGGTTTACGAGCAGTACTTC. Amino acid sequence: CASRVFGVYEQYF.

The chain is built from TRBV2 and TRBJ2-2; D is possibly TRBD1 (6 bases). The CDR3 is 14 amino acids. V was cut by 5 bases and J by 6 bases, with 13 bases left in between. CDR1 and CDR2 (germline): SNHLY, FYNNEI. The CDR3 sequence: CASSQGPLPGELFF. DNA of the CDR3: TGTGCCAGCAGTCAGGGGCCGCTACCCGGGGAGCTGTTTTTT.

CDR3: CASSLAGTGGNSPLHF. In DNA form, the CDR3 reads TGTGCCAGCAGCTTGGCCGGGACAGGAGGGAATTCACCCCTCCACTTT. The chain carries TRBV5-6 and TRBJ1-6; 8 nucleotides match TRBD1. V lost 0 bases to trimming and J lost 7 bases; unmatched junction nucleotides: 6. Per the germline V gene, CDR1 is SGHDT and CDR2 is YYEEEE. This CDR3 is 16 amino acids long.

The chain has TRBV10-3 and TRBJ2-3; 8 bases match TRBD2. Germline CDR1 ENHRY, CDR2 SYGVKD. Unmatched junction bases numbered 8, after V lost 11 bases and J lost 1 base. This CDR3 has 14 amino acids. CDR3 region: CASWTSRRTDTQYF. The DNA for the CDR3 is TGTGCCTCTTGGACTAGCAGACGCACAGATACGCAGTATTTT.

The rearrangement uses TRBV7-2 and TRBJ1-1, with D possibly TRBD1 on 5 matching bases. The CDR3 consists of 14 residues. Trimming removed 3 bases at V and 1 base at J, with 9 bases between. Per the germline V gene, CDR1 is SGHTA and CDR2 is FQGNSA. The CDR3 protein is CASSFGGKNTEAFF. For the CDR3, the DNA is TGTGCCAGCAGCTTCGGGGGTAAGAACACTGAAGCTTTCTTT.

The gene calls are TRBV29-1 and TRBJ1-2, with unresolved D. The CDR3 length is 12 residues. Germline CDR1 and CDR2: SQVTM and ANQGSEA. Trimming left V 3 bases short and J 4 bases short, with 9 bases between. CDR3 protein: CSVDGRGYGYTF. Written as DNA, the CDR3 is TGCAGCGTTGACGGCAGAGGCTATGGCTACACCTTC.

The rearrangement uses TRBV12-5 and TRBJ2-7; TRBD2 matches at 13 bases. V dropped 1 base and J dropped 4; count of bases not matched to a gene: 1. Per germline, CDR1 LGHNT and CDR2 FRNRAP. This CDR3 comprises 15 residues. The CDR3 here is CASGLGTSGGYEQYF. In DNA, the CDR3 is TGTGCTAGTGGTTTGGGGACTAGCGGGGGATACGAGCAGTACTTC.

This clone was observed once. J is TRBJ1-4 and V is TRBV11-2; weak D call: TRBD1 (5 bases). Germline CDR1 is SGHAT and CDR2 is FQNNGV. V was clipped by 0 bases and J by 3 bases, with 20 bases between them. The CDR3 is 19 amino acids. The CDR3 reads CASSLDPGRGGRANEKLFF. The CDR3 DNA is TGTGCCAGCAGCTTAGATCCCGGGCGGGGGGGGAGAGCTAATGAAAAACTGTTTTTT.

The J gene is TRBJ2-3, the V gene TRBV6-1; 7 bases match TRBD1. The CDR3 consists of 18 residues. Germline-derived CDR1 and CDR2 are MNHNS and SASEGT. V shed 0 bases, J shed 0 bases, and the junction held 9 bases outside the gene matches. In DNA form, the CDR3 reads TGTGCCAGCAGTGAAGCCCGCCCGGCAGGGGGAAGCACAGATACGCAGTATTTT. Its translation: CASSEARPAGGSTDTQYF.

CDR3 sequence (DNA): TGTGCCAGCAGCTTAGGCGGGTTTGTTGAAGCTTTCTTT. Protein sequence: CASSLGGFVEAFF. The genes are TRBV11-2 and TRBJ1-1; D remains ambiguous. Germline V gene sequence: CDR1 SGHAT, CDR2 FQNNGV. The CDR3 has 13 amino acids. The V and J ends lost 1 base and 7 bases respectively, with 10 bases between them.

This CDR3 reads CASSLASLRYEQYF. DNA of the CDR3: TGTGCCAGCAGCTTAGCTTCCCTTAGGTACGAGCAGTACTTC. This chain uses TRBV13 with TRBJ2-7; D remains unclear. CDR3 size: 14 residues. Germline V gene data show CDR1 as PRHDT and CDR2 as FYEKMQ (reference sequence). The V and J ends lost 1 base and 4 bases respectively, with 11 bases between them.

For this clone: This CDR3 is also generated by other DNA sequences in the sample. The chain employs TRBV5-1 and TRBJ2-5; 9 positions match TRBD1. The V segment lost 4 bases and the J segment 2 bases; nucleotides outside the gene matches: 3. This CDR3 spans 14 amino acids. CDR1 and CDR2 from the germline V gene are SGHRS and YFSETQ. CDR3 residues: CASSRGQGQETQYF. CDR3 coding DNA: TGCGCCAGCAGCCGTGGACAGGGGCAAGAGACCCAGTACTTC.

The chain uses TRBV7-8 and TRBJ2-7, with 7 bases matching TRBD2. CDR3 length: 15 amino acids. Looked up from germline, CDR1 is SGHVS and CDR2 is FQNEAQ. V lost 2 bases and J lost 2; bases outside the gene matches: 6. The CDR3 reads CASSLRPSGPYEQYF. DNA of the CDR3: TGTGCCAGCAGCTTAAGGCCTAGCGGTCCCTACGAGCAGTACTTC.

The rearrangement uses TRBV14 and TRBJ1-2, with unresolved D. The CDR3 sequence is 15 residues long. V was clipped by 1 base and J by 4 bases, with 13 bases between them. Germline V lookup: CDR1 SGHDN, CDR2 FVKESK. This chain's CDR3 is CASSQVTAGIYGYTF. The CDR3 nucleotides read TGTGCCAGCAGCCAAGTCACCGCCGGTATCTATGGCTACACCTTC.

The chain couples TRBV11-1 to TRBJ2-3; 7 bases agree with TRBD1. The CDR3 consists of 16 residues. Looked up from germline, CDR1 is SGHAT and CDR2 is FQDESV (reference sequence). With 4 bases clipped from V and 2 bases from J, the junction kept 9 bases outside the gene matches. CDR3 sequence: CASSYPRDRDTDTQYF. The CDR3 nucleotides read TGTGCCAGCAGCTACCCCCGGGACAGAGACACAGATACGCAGTATTTT.

The chain couples TRBV5-1 to TRBJ1-5, with D perhaps TRBD1 (6 bases). The germline V and J ends were trimmed by 3 bases and 3 bases, with 13 bases remaining between them. This CDR3 region has 15 residues. CDR1 SGHRS and CDR2 YFSETQ come from the germline V gene. CDR3 nucleotide sequence: TGCGCCAGCAGCTGGGGAGGACAGAACAATCAGCCCCAGCATTTT. Protein: CASSWGGQNNQPQHF. The complete variable domain, with remaining parts taken from reference TRBV5-1 and TRBJ1-5, reads KAGVTQTPRYLIKTRGQQVTLSCSPISGHRSVSWYQQTPGQGLQFLFEYFSETQRNKGNFPGRFSGRQFSNSRSEMNVSTLELGDSALYLCASSWGGQNNQPQHFGDGTRLSIL.

The chain employs TRBV7-6 and TRBJ2-7; TRBD2 matches 9 bases. The germline gives CDR1 SGHVS, CDR2 FNYEAQ. The CDR3 contains 15 residues. V lost 3 bases, J lost 0 bases, and 3 bases stayed unmatched. The CDR3 DNA follows: TGTGCCAGCAGCTTGAGCGGGGGGAGCTCCTACGAGCAGTACTTC. Encoded protein: CASSLSGGSSYEQYF.